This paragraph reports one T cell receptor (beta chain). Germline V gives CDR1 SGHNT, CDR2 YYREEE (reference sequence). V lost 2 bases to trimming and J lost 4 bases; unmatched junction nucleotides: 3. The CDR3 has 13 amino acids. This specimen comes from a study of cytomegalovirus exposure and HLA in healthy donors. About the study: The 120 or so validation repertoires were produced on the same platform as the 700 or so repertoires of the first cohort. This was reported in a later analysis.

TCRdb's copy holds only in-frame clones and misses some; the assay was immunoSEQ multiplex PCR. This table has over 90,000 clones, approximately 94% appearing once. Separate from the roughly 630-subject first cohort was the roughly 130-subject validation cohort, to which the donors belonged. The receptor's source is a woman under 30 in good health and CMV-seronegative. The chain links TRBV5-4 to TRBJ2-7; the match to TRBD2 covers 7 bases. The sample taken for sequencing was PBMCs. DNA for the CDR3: TGTGCCAGCAGCTTTGGGGAGGGTTACGAGCAGTACTTC. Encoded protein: CASSFGEGYEQYF. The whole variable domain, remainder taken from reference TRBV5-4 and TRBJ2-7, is ETGVTQSPTHLIKTRGQQVTLRCSSQSGHNTVSWYQQALGQGPQFIFQYYREEENGRGNFPPRFSGLQFPNYSSELNVNALELDDSALYLCASSFGEGYEQYFGPGTRLTVT.